The 32 T cell receptor beta chains listed next were all sequenced from one sample in a study of blood T cells in healthy people across ages. A second PCR of 7 to 11 cycles used a sample-barcoded 5' primer and a J-beta primer mix. Each CDR3 protein gets one entry after TCRdb re-called the 5' RACE reads with MiXCR. The table includes approximately 730,000 distinct CDR3 sequences, roughly 45% detected once. What was sequenced was blood. Receptor source: a woman aged 60-75 years in good health.

J is TRBJ2-3 and V is TRBV20-1, with 10 positions matching TRBD2. Germline loops: CDR1 DFQATT, CDR2 SNEGSKA (reference sequence). V was clipped by 6 bases and J by 4 bases; unmatched bases: 16. This CDR3 comprises 17 residues. In DNA, the CDR3 is TGCAGTGCCGCCCCTAGCGGGAGCTCGTGGGGCTCAGATACGCAGTATTTT. Its translation is CSAAPSGSSWGSDTQYF.

This clonotype was detected once. The gene calls are TRBV4-2 and TRBJ2-1, with 11 bases matching TRBD2. The germline gives CDR1 LGHNA, CDR2 YNFKEQ. The CDR3 contains 15 residues. Trimming cost V 5 bases and J 10 bases; bases outside gene matches: 10. The CDR3, as DNA: TGTGCCAGCAGCAGCGGGACTAGCGGAAACTACGAGCAGTTCTTC. Its translation is CASSSGTSGNYEQFF.

This clonotype was counted only a few times. The chain couples TRBV20-1 to TRBJ2-7; no clear D. The germline CDR1 and CDR2 sequences are DFQATT and SNEGSKA (reference sequence). The V gene lost 3 bases and the J gene lost 2 bases, with 8 bases spanning the gap. The CDR3 runs 12 residues. The CDR3 sequence: CSARQATYEQYF. As DNA, the CDR3 is TGCAGTGCTAGGCAGGCCACCTACGAGCAGTACTTC.

This clonotype appeared many times. The J gene is TRBJ2-7, the V gene TRBV29-1; 7 nucleotides align to TRBD1. The CDR3 consists of 14 residues. Trimming removed 6 bases from V and 1 base from J; junction bases left unmatched: 9. Germline-derived CDR1 and CDR2 are SQVTM and ANQGSEA. The CDR3 sequence is CSVGRQGDSYEQYF. CDR3 DNA sequence: TGCAGCGTGGGAAGACAGGGAGATTCCTACGAGCAGTACTTC.

This clonotype was recorded a few times. V is TRBV2 and J is TRBJ2-1; D is uncertain. Germline CDR1 and CDR2: SNHLY and FYNNEI. The CDR3 spans 11 residues. Trimming left V 2 bases short and J 7 bases short, with 3 bases between. CDR3 loop: CASSEPNEQFF. The DNA for the CDR3 is TGTGCCAGCAGTGAACCTAATGAGCAGTTCTTC.

This clonotype has more than one count but fewer than ten. The chain joins TRBV6-5 to TRBJ2-3; the D gene is possibly TRBD2 (6 bases). Germline V gene sequence: CDR1 MNHEY, CDR2 SVGAGI. V lost 5 bases, J lost 7 bases, and 22 bases lay in between. CDR3 size: 16 residues. CDR3 region: CASSLGGSELSYTQYF. CDR3 nucleotides: TGTGCCAGCAGTCTCGGGGGTAGCGAGCTTTCGTATACGCAGTATTTT.

The J gene is TRBJ2-3, the V gene TRBV7-2; 11 positions agree with TRBD2. The CDR3 is 16 amino acids. V lost 5 bases and J lost 4; bases outside the gene matches: 8. Germline V gene sequence: CDR1 SGHTA, CDR2 FQGNSA. CDR3 bases: TGTGCCAGCAGCCCGGGGACTAGCGGACTATCAGATACGCAGTATTTT. It is translated as CASSPGTSGLSDTQYF.

The V and J genes are TRBV20-1 and TRBJ2-7; tentatively, D is TRBD2 (5 bases). V was trimmed by 5 bases and J by 3 bases, leaving 8 bases between them. Germline CDR1 reads DFQATT; CDR2 reads SNEGSKA (reference sequence). This CDR3 has 11 amino acids. The CDR3 DNA is TGCAGTGCTGGGGAGTTCTACGAGCAGTACTTC. It specifies CSAGEFYEQYF.

This clonotype has just a few counts. The CDR3 bases are TGTGCCAGCAGCTTAAAAGCCGGGTTTGGGGAGACCCAGTACTTC. It translates to CASSLKAGFGETQYF. The gene calls are TRBV5-4 and TRBJ2-5; no reliable D call. Per germline, CDR1 SGHNT and CDR2 YYREEE (reference sequence). The CDR3 sequence is 15 residues long. The V end was cut by 2 bases, the J end by 5 bases, with 16 bases between.

Ten or more counts support this clonotype. The V and J genes are TRBV29-1 and TRBJ2-7; D is undetermined. Germline CDR1 SQVTM, CDR2 ANQGSEA. This CDR3 has 14 residues. V lost 1 base, J lost 1 base, and 11 bases lay in between. CDR3 region: CSVEGDLSSYEQYF. CDR3 DNA sequence: TGCAGCGTTGAAGGGGATTTGTCGTCCTACGAGCAGTACTTC.

This clonotype turned up a few times. The V gene is TRBV20-1, the J gene TRBJ1-2; D gene uncertain. The CDR3 is 11 amino acids. The germline V gene encodes CDR1 DFQATT and CDR2 SNEGSKA (reference sequence). Trimming left V 1 base short and J 6 bases short, with 6 bases between. DNA of the CDR3: TGCAGTGCTAGAGGAGAGGATGGCTACACCTTC. Its protein product is CSARGEDGYTF.

The chain uses TRBV12-3 or TRBV12-4 and TRBJ1-5; TRBD1 matches 9 bases. The length of the CDR3 is 17 residues. The trim removed 3 bases at V and 2 bases at J, leaving 8 bases unmatched. CDR3 DNA sequence: TGTGCCAGCAGTTTGGGACAGGGTAGGGTCGGCAATCAGCCCCAGCATTTT. It translates to CASSLGQGRVGNQPQHF.

In this sample, this clonotype turned up many times. The rearrangement links TRBV29-1 to TRBJ1-1; no clear D. This CDR3 region has 14 residues. V was shortened by 3 bases and J by 2 bases, with 13 bases between the two germline ends. In germline, CDR1 is SQVTM, CDR2 ANQGSEA. For the CDR3, the DNA is TGCAGCGTTGAGGGTCGGATGGTTAACACTGAAGCTTTCTTT. Translating gives CSVEGRMVNTEAFF.

CDR3 DNA: TGCAGTGCTTCAACCGGGATCCACCGAGGAACGCAGTATTTT. It specifies CSASTGIHRGTQYF. V usage is TRBV20-1 and J usage is TRBJ2-3, with D possibly being TRBD2 (5 bases). V was clipped by 5 bases and J by 9 bases, with 21 bases between them. Germline V gives CDR1 DFQATT, CDR2 SNEGSKA (reference sequence). This CDR3 comprises 14 residues.

V is TRBV7-3 and J is TRBJ2-1; perhaps TRBD2 as D (5 bases). This CDR3 is built from 15 residues. V dropped 5 bases and J dropped 0 bases, with 11 bases sitting between them. Per germline, CDR1 SGHTA and CDR2 FQGTGA. The DNA for the CDR3 is TGTGCCAGCAGCACTAAGCGGACCTCCTACAATGAGCAGTTCTTC. This encodes CASSTKRTSYNEQFF.

Only a few counts were recorded for this clonotype. V usage is TRBV2 and J usage is TRBJ1-5; TRBD1 matches at 8 bases. CDR3 length: 15 residues. V lost 8 bases, J lost 7 bases, and 13 bases stayed unmatched. Germline V gene sequence: CDR1 SNHLY, CDR2 FYNNEI. The CDR3 loop is CASGPFTGGQQPQHF. DNA for the CDR3: TGTGCCAGCGGACCTTTCACAGGGGGTCAACAGCCCCAGCATTTT.

CDR3 sequence reads: CASSMGQGFPDTQYF. The CDR3 DNA reads TGCGCCAGCAGCATGGGACAGGGGTTCCCAGATACGCAGTATTTT. This chain uses TRBV5-1 with TRBJ2-3; 10 bases match TRBD1. The CDR3 contains 15 residues. Germline trimming cut 4 bases from V and 4 bases from J; bases unmatched to any gene: 6. Germline CDR1 and CDR2: SGHRS and YFSETQ.

The chain employs TRBV20-1 and TRBJ2-3; 9 bases fit TRBD1. Germline CDR1 reads DFQATT; CDR2 reads SNEGSKA (reference sequence). V gave up 6 bases and J gave up 14 bases; unmatched junction bases: 9. There are 11 residues in the CDR3. CDR3 region: CSARWDRESYF. The CDR3 region has the DNA TGCAGTGCGAGATGGGACAGGGAATCGTATTTT.

The chain couples TRBV9 to TRBJ2-1, with TRBD2 identical over 11 bases. CDR3 length equals 19 residues. The V and J ends lost 4 bases and 5 bases, in that order; junction bases with no gene match: 17. Per the germline V gene, CDR1 is SGDLS and CDR2 is YYNGEE. CDR3 coding DNA: TGTGCCAGCAGCCAGAAGGGAGGCGCGAGTAGCGGGAGGGACAATGAGCAGTTCTTC. The encoded protein is CASSQKGGASSGRDNEQFF. Supplemented by reference TRBV9 and TRBJ2-1, the full variable domain reads DSGVTQTPKHLITATGQRVTLRCSPRSGDLSVYWYQQSLDQGLQFLIQYYNGEERAKGNILERFSAQQFPDLHSELNLSSLELGDSALYFCASSQKGGASSGRDNEQFFGPGTRLTVL.

Turning to this clonotype: One end of the junction is discordant with germline, which a read error may explain. The rearrangement uses TRBV29-1 and TRBJ1-4; D remains ambiguous. The CDR3 totals 13 residues. Germline loops: CDR1 SQVTM, CDR2 ANQGSEA. CDR3 loop: CSCRDTTNKKLFF. CDR3 bases: TGCAGTTGTAGAGACACTACTAATAAAAAACTGTTTTTT.

This sequence joins TRBV6-2 or TRBV6-3 and TRBJ2-7, with D maybe TRBD1 (6 bases). Per the germline V gene, CDR1 is MNHEY and CDR2 is SVGEGT. CDR3 length: 14 amino acids. Trimming removed 6 bases from V and 3 bases from J, with 15 bases in between. The CDR3 here is CASRLQGHRYEQYF. The CDR3 coding sequence is TGTGCCAGCAGGCTCCAGGGACACCGCTACGAGCAGTACTTC.

The V gene is TRBV10-1, the J gene TRBJ2-4, with 8 bases that match TRBD1. The J call is in doubt because the DNA end fits TRBJ2-7 better. Germline values: CDR1 WNHNN, CDR2 SYGVQD (reference sequence). The CDR3 runs to 14 residues. CDR3 nucleotide sequence: TGCGCCAGCAGTGGGGACAGGAGCCGATACGAGCAGTACTTC. Translating gives CASSGDRSRYEQYF.

This clonotype was found a few times. This CDR3 reads CASSNLPGLARQYF. Here the CDR3 DNA reads TGTGCCAGCAGCAACCTCCCGGGACTAGCGCGACAGTACTTC. J is TRBJ2-7 and V is TRBV21-1; TRBD2, the table's D call, lacks a check against the DNA. TRBV21-1 is a listed pseudogene. The CDR3 sequence is 14 residues long.

This clonotype was detected once. A read error may produce the germline difference seen at one junction end. The chain combines TRBV20-1 with TRBJ2-1; 8 bases agree with TRBD2. CDR1 is DFQATT, CDR2 SNEGSKA, per germline (reference sequence). CDR3 length equals 14 residues. CDR3 sequence (DNA): TGCAGTGCTCCCTCGAGCGGGAGTAACAACGAGCAGTTCTTC. Its translation is CSAPSSGSNNEQFF.

This chain connects TRBV7-7 to TRBJ2-3; 7 bases fit TRBD2. CDR1 and CDR2 (germline): SSHAT, FNYEAQ (reference sequence). The CDR3 is made up of 13 amino acids. V lost 5 bases, J lost 10 bases, and 9 bases stayed unmatched. CDR3 amino acids: CASSADGTKAQYF. Here the CDR3 DNA reads TGTGCCAGCAGCGCTGACGGGACTAAAGCGCAGTATTTT.

The chain links TRBV5-5 to TRBJ1-5; 7 positions match TRBD1. Trimming at V came to 4 bases and at J to 3 bases, leaving 4 bases not matched to a gene. Germline lookup yields CDR1 SGHKS and CDR2 YYEKEE (reference sequence). The CDR3 runs to 14 residues. The CDR3 bases are TGTGCCAGCAGCGTAACAGGGGTCAATCAGCCCCAGCATTTT. It specifies CASSVTGVNQPQHF.

Of note for this clonotype: Possible read error: a much larger clone is one base away. The chain is built from TRBV15 and TRBJ2-1, with D possibly TRBD2 on 6 matching bases. The DNA matches TRBJ2-7 better at its end, which makes the J call doubtful. Germline CDR1 is LNHNV and CDR2 is YYDKDF (reference sequence). The CDR3 has 15 amino acids. The DNA of the CDR3 is TGTGCCACCAGCAGATTTGTGGGGGGTAACAATGAGCAGTACTTC. Translation: CATSRFVGGNNEQYF.

The genes are TRBV20-1 and TRBJ2-1; the match to TRBD1 covers 9 bases. CDR1 and CDR2 from the germline V gene are DFQATT and SNEGSKA (reference sequence). The length of the CDR3 is 15 residues. V was pared by 5 bases and J by 4 bases, with 9 bases of the junction left unmatched. Written as DNA, the CDR3 is TGCAGTGCTCCGTCCCGGGACAGGGTATACAATGAGCAGTTCTTC. Translation: CSAPSRDRVYNEQFF.

This clonotype appeared a few times. This chain joins TRBV20-1 and TRBJ1-5, with 8 bases fitting TRBD1. In germline, CDR1 is DFQATT, CDR2 SNEGSKA (reference sequence). The CDR3 is made up of 16 amino acids. Trimming at V came to 0 bases and at J to 5 bases, leaving 9 bases not matched to a gene. The CDR3 region is CSARDLTGEGHQPQHF. CDR3 bases: TGCAGTGCTAGAGATTTGACAGGGGAAGGTCATCAGCCCCAGCATTTT.

The rearrangement joins TRBV6-6 to TRBJ2-1, with 9 bases fitting TRBD1. Looked up from germline, CDR1 is MNHNY and CDR2 is SVGAGI (reference sequence). The V gene end was trimmed by 5 bases and the J gene end by 9 bases; junction bases not matched to a gene: 8. CDR3 length equals 14 residues. CDR3 sequence: CASSKGQGTGEQFF. The CDR3 DNA is TGTGCCAGCAGTAAGGGACAGGGAACTGGTGAGCAGTTCTTC.

CDR3 in amino acids: CSATPRAPSYTF. The CDR3 DNA sequence: TGCAGTGCTACCCCGCGGGCGCCCAGCTACACCTTC. This chain connects TRBV20-1 to TRBJ1-2, with unresolved D. Trimming removed 4 bases from V and 9 bases from J, with 15 bases in between. The CDR3 has 12 residues. Germline CDR1 is DFQATT and CDR2 is SNEGSKA (reference sequence).

CDR3 DNA: TGTGCCAGCAGCCACCAGCCTGGGACAGCCGGTGGCTACACCTTC. Translated, it gives CASSHQPGTAGGYTF. This chain links TRBV12-3 or TRBV12-4 with TRBJ1-2; 7 bases are shared with TRBD1. V lost 6 bases and J lost 7; bases outside the gene matches: 14. This CDR3 spans 15 amino acids.